This TCR beta chain appears in the sequencing data of a study of CD8+ T cells in alopecia areata. Study-level points and caveats: Mice showed clearer TCR sharing than patients did, a gap that was possibly HLA-related. Elevated clonality characterized lesional scalp relative to normal scalp, particularly in alopecia totalis/universalis.

Reverse transcribed after extraction, RNA yielded cDNA as the sequencing template. Using immunoSEQ multiplex PCR, the repertoire was profiled, and TCRdb retains in-frame clones only, with some absent. The data hold about 82,000 clones, with 51% observed a single time. V dropped 7 bases and J dropped 2; count of bases not matched to a gene: 7. The germline CDR1 and CDR2 sequences are SQVTM and ANQGSEA. The CDR3 loop spans 14 amino acids. On this clone: Its antigen is undetermined.

The sample taken for sequencing was NKG2D-high CD8+ T cells sorted from blood. This sequence originates from a human donor with alopecia areata. This chain links TRBV29-1 with TRBJ2-2; 7 bases align to TRBD1. The CDR3 is CSAVGTVNTGELFF. Here the CDR3 DNA reads TGCAGCGCCGTAGGGACAGTAAACACCGGGGAGCTGTTTTTT.